The rows below give T cell receptor beta chains drawn from one sample of a study of T cell responses to AZD1222 COVID-19 vaccine. The repertoire was sequenced with immunoSEQ multiplex PCR; TCRdb's copy has only in-frame clones and lacks some. The data contain some 130,000 clones, approximately 85% of them singletons. Sequenced here: peripheral blood, sampled on day 0 of AZD1222 vaccination. These receptor sequences come from an adult in good health. CDR3s include the opening cysteine and the closing phenylalanine or tryptophan. The order of the fields is V gene, J gene, CDR3 protein.

>TRBV11-3|TRBJ1-2
CASSPGVPYGYTF
>TRBV9|TRBJ1-1
CASSVEVGGNTEAFF
>TRBV19|TRBJ2-7
CASSNTRQLDHEQYF
>TRBV6-2/TRBV6-3|TRBJ2-1
CASSLAGPAYNEQFF
>TRBV24-1|TRBJ2-5
CATSDRTQLAGGQETQYF
>TRBV18|TRBJ1-2
CASPDEGANYGYTF
>TRBV6-5|TRBJ1-5
CASSYGNQPQHF
>TRBV15|TRBJ1-1
CATSRGTAEGTEAFF
>TRBV7-3|TRBJ2-1
CASSASSGRAYNEQFF
>TRBV24-1|TRBJ2-3
CATSDFRATDTQYF
>TRBV27|TRBJ2-7
CASRVFGQDSYEQYF
>TRBV27|TRBJ2-2
CASSLGTGANTGELFF
>TRBV10-3|TRBJ1-1
CAIKLSVNTEAFF
>TRBV4-1|TRBJ2-1
CASSWGPISNEQFF
>TRBV25-1|TRBJ2-1
CASRDVGTQFF
>TRBV2|TRBJ2-7
CASSELASGSYEQYF
>TRBV30|TRBJ1-6
CAWNKGARNSPLHF
>TRBV6-5|TRBJ2-3
CASSYGGTSGADTQYF
>TRBV7-2|TRBJ1-2
CASSRTGDYGYTF
>TRBV7-3|TRBJ1-1
CASSLGDGQKAFF
>TRBV19|TRBJ1-1
CASSARQRNTEAFF
>TRBV7-2|TRBJ2-1
CASSLGWGMYEQFF
>TRBV21-1|TRBJ1-1
CASSKGVSAPPPRTEAFF
>TRBV24-1|TRBJ2-1
CATSVRQGVGEQFF
>TRBV4-1|TRBJ1-1
CASSRLQVKGTEAFF
>TRBV5-6|TRBJ1-6
CASSTSVATSRPPLHF
>TRBV5-8|TRBJ2-1
CASSFGQASYNEQFF
>TRBV11-3|TRBJ1-2
CASSLRDPEGYTF
>TRBV19|TRBJ2-5
CASSHWGVAESETQYF
>TRBV4-1|TRBJ1-2
CASSQDRLDRANYGYTF
>TRBV30|TRBJ1-1
CAWSVGGSGAAFF
>TRBV7-3|TRBJ2-5
CASSLGSSGSLETQYF
>TRBV30|TRBJ1-1
CAWSWGGYTEAFF
>TRBV7-9|TRBJ2-7
CASSYPGRQVHEQYF
>TRBV5-1|TRBJ1-6
CASSLDGPTLYNSPLHF
>TRBV6-5|TRBJ2-7
CASRKTRTTYEQYF
>TRBV6-2/TRBV6-3|TRBJ2-1
CASSYLPFNEQFF
>TRBV5-1|TRBJ1-2
CASSSRFVGGYTF
>TRBV28|TRBJ2-2
CASRTGIGELFF
>TRBV24-1|TRBJ2-7
CATSGGTAGSYEQYF
>TRBV5-5|TRBJ1-2
CASSVYRVGYTF
>TRBV6-5|TRBJ1-3
CASFLGLVSGNTIYF
>TRBV4-1|TRBJ1-5
CASSPTMDRVNQPQHF
>TRBV7-2|TRBJ1-4
CASSLGGTNEKLFF
>TRBV6-2/TRBV6-3|TRBJ2-5
CASSYTQGLRETQYF
>TRBV7-3|TRBJ2-7
CASSLNGVIGEQYF
>TRBV7-3|TRBJ2-5
CASSLGRAQETQYF
>TRBV4-1|TRBJ2-4
CASSQDWHIQYF
>TRBV18|TRBJ2-1
CASLPGGGLINEQFF
>TRBV7-3|TRBJ2-1
CASSLGTLLANEQFF
>TRBV12-5|TRBJ2-3
CASGPGDTQYF
>TRBV4-1|TRBJ2-3
CASGGLAGFGNTQYF
>TRBV9|TRBJ1-2
CASSQTGQGRSYTF
>TRBV18|TRBJ2-7
CASSPSGGAYEQYF
>TRBV11-2|TRBJ1-2
CASSPRDRSLYGYTF
>TRBV3-1/TRBV3-2|TRBJ1-2
CASSHRSYGYTF
>TRBV19|TRBJ2-1
CASSTAGGLAGGEQFF
>TRBV29-1|TRBJ2-1
CSGAGTGMDEQFF
>TRBV6-4|TRBJ2-1
CASSDSDYNEQFF